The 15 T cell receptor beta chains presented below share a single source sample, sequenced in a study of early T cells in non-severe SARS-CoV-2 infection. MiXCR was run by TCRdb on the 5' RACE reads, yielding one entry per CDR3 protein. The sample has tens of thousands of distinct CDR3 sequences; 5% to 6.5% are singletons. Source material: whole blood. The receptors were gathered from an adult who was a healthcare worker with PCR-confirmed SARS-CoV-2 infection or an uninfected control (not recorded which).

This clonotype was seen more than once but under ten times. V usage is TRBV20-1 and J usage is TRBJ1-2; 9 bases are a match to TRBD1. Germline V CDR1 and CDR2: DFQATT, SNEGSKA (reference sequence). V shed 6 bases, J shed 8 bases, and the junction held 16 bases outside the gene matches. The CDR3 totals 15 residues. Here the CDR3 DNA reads TGCAGTGCCGCTCACTGGGACAGGGAATTTTGGGGCTACACCTTC. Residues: CSAAHWDREFWGYTF.

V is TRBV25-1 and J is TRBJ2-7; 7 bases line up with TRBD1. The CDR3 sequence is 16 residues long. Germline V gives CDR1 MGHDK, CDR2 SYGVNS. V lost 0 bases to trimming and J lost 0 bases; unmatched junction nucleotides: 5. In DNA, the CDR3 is TGTGCCAGCAGTGAATACACGGGACAGCGCTCCTACGAGCAGTACTTC. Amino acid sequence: CASSEYTGQRSYEQYF.

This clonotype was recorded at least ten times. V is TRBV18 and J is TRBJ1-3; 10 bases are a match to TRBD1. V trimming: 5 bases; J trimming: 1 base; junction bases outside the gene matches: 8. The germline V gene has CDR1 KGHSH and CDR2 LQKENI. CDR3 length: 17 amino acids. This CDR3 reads CASSTRDRGKSGNTIYF. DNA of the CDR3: TGTGCCAGCTCAACCCGGGACAGGGGAAAATCTGGAAACACCATATATTTT.

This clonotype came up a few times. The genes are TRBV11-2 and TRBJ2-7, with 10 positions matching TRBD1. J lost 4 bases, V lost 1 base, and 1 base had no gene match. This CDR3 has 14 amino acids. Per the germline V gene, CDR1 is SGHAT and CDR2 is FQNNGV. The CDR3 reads CASSLAGQGYEQYF. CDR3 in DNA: TGTGCCAGCAGCTTAGCGGGACAGGGGTACGAGCAGTACTTC.

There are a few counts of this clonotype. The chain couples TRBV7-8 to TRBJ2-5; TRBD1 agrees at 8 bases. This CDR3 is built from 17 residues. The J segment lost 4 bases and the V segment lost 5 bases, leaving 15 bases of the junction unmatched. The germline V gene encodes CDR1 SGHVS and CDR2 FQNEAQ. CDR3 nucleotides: TGTGCCAGCAGCCTGAGAAAGGACAGGGAGTGGGGAGAGACCCAGTACTTC. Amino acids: CASSLRKDREWGETQYF.

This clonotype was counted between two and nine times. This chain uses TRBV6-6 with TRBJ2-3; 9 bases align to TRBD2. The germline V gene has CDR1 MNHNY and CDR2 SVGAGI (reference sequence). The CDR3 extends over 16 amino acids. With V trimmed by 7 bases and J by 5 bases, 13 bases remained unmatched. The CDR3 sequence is CASTPRASGNLDTQYF. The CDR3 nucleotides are TGTGCCAGCACCCCGCGGGCTAGCGGGAATCTAGATACGCAGTATTTT.

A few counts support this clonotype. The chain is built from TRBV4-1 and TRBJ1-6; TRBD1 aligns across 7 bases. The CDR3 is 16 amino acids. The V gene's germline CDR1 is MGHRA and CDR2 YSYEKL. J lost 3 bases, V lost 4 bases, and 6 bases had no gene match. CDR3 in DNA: TGCGCCAGCAGCCGAGACAGGGAGGACTATAATTCACCCCTCCACTTT. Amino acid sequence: CASSRDREDYNSPLHF.

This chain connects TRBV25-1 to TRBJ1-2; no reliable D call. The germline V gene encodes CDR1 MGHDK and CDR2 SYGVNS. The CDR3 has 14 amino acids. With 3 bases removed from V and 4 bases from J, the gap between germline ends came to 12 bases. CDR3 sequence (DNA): TGTGCCAGCAGTGAGACAAAATCGGGCTATGGCTACACCTTC. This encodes CASSETKSGYGYTF.

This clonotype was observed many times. CDR3 sequence (DNA): TGTGCCAGCAGTTTAGCGCGAGGGGGCGCGGGGGATGCTTTCTTT. Protein: CASSLARGGAGDAFF. The chain couples TRBV12-3 or TRBV12-4 to TRBJ1-1; 7 bases line up with TRBD1. CDR3 length: 15 residues. V lost 0 bases, J lost 11 bases, and 12 bases stayed unmatched.

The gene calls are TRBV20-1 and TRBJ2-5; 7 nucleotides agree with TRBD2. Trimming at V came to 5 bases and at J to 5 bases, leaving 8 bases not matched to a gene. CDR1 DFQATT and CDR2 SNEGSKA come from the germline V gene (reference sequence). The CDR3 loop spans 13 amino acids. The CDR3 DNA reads TGCAGTGCTTTCCGGGACTATGAGGAGACCCAGTACTTC. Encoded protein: CSAFRDYEETQYF.

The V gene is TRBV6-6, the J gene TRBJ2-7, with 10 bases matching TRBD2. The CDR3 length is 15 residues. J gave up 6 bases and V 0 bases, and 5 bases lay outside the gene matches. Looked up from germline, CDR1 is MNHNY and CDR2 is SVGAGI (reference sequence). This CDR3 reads CASSYSSGRAPEQYF. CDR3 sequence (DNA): TGTGCCAGCAGTTACTCGAGCGGGAGGGCCCCCGAGCAGTACTTC.

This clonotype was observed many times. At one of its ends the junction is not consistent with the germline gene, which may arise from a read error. In DNA form, the CDR3 reads TGCGCCAGCAGTTTAGCGTCGACAGGGAACGGTCAGCCCCAGCATTTT. Translating it yields CASSLASTGNGQPQHF. This sequence joins TRBV12-3 or TRBV12-4 and TRBJ1-5, with 7 nucleotides matching TRBD1. The CDR3 totals 16 residues.

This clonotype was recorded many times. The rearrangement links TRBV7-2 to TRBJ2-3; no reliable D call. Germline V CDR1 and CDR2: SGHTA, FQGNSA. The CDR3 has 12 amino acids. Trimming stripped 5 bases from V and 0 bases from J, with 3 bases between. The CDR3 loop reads CASSASTDTQYF. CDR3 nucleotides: TGTGCCAGCAGCGCTAGCACAGATACGCAGTATTTT. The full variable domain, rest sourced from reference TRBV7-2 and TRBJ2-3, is GAGVSQSPSNKVTEKGKDVELRCDPISGHTALYWYRQSLGQGLEFLIYFQGNSAPDKSGLPSDRFSAERTGGSVSTLTIQRTQQEDSAVYLCASSASTDTQYFGPGTRLTVL.

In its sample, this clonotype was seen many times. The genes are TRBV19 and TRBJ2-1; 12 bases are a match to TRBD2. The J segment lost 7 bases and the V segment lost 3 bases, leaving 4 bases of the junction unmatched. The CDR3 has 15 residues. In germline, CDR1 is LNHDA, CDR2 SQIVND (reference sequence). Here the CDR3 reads CASSMRLAGVNEQFF. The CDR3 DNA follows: TGTGCCAGTAGTATGAGACTAGCGGGAGTGAATGAGCAGTTCTTC.

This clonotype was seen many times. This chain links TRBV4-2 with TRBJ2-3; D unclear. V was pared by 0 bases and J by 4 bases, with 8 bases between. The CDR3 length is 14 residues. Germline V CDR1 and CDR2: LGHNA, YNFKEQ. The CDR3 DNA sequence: TGTGCCAGCAGCCAAGATTTCGCGGCAGATACGCAGTATTTT. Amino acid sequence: CASSQDFAADTQYF.